The 3 T cell receptor beta chains reported below all come from one sample, sequenced in a study of cytomegalovirus exposure and HLA in healthy donors. Repertoires were generated with immunoSEQ multiplex PCR, while TCRdb's copy carries only in-frame clones and drops some. Of about 280,000 clones detected, about 86% appear once; the ten largest clones hold 0.95% to 1.1%. The specimen was PBMCs. These receptors originate from a woman between 18 and 29 years old in good health and CMV-seronegative.

The table lists this clone with a few counts. The J gene is TRBJ2-7, the V gene TRBV2, with TRBD2 as a possible D gene (6 bases). The V gene's germline CDR1 is SNHLY and CDR2 FYNNEI. Between the trimmed V and J ends, which lost 6 bases and 4 bases, there was a span of 19 bases. CDR3 length: 15 residues. The CDR3 sequence: CASRQGLGEEYEQYF. CDR3 bases: TGTGCCAGCAGGCAAGGGTTAGGGGAGGAGTACGAGCAGTACTTC.

The V gene is TRBV27, the J gene TRBJ1-4, with D perhaps matching TRBD1 (6 bases). CDR1 is MNHEY, CDR2 SMNVEV, per germline (reference sequence). This CDR3 contains 14 residues. V shed 5 bases and J shed 12 bases, with 19 bases lying between them. This CDR3 reads CASSHRASKRELFF. In DNA, the CDR3 is TGTGCCAGCAGTCACAGGGCATCGAAGAGGGAACTGTTTTTT. Full variable domain (outside the CDR3, taken from reference TRBV27 and TRBJ1-4): EAQVTQNPRYLITVTGKKLTVTCSQNMNHEYMSWYRQDPGLGLRQIYYSMNVEVTDKGDVPEGYKVSRKEKRNFPLILESPSPNQTSLYFCASSHRASKRELFFGSGTQLSVL.

The CDR3 region is CASSPASYNEQFF. Here the CDR3 DNA reads TGTGCCAGCTCACCAGCTAGCTACAATGAGCAGTTCTTC. The V call is TRBV18, the J call TRBJ2-1; D gene unclear. The V gene's germline CDR1 is KGHSH and CDR2 LQKENI. The CDR3 is 13 amino acids. V dropped 2 bases and J dropped 3 bases, with 5 bases sitting between them.